This T cell receptor (beta chain) was sequenced for a study of T-cell memory formation after mild COVID-19. MiXCR was run by TCRdb on the 5' RACE reads, yielding one entry per CDR3 protein. The sample carries about 320,000 distinct CDR3 sequences, 14% recorded once. The study, taken as a whole, reports: Clones which contracted sat mainly in CM and EM if CD4+, and in EMRA if CD8+. Clones that contracted from day 15 to 85 were balanced CD4/CD8, while later expanders leaned CD4+.

V was clipped by 7 bases and J by 3 bases, with 13 bases between them. Looked up from germline, CDR1 is MNHEY and CDR2 is SMNVEV (reference sequence). The CDR3 runs to 13 residues. About this clonotype itself: Antigen: not known.

The clonotype originates from a man aged 18 to 35 who had mild COVID-19 (a few samples of this study predate the infection). Cell type and time point are not known. This chain joins TRBV27 and TRBJ2-7; tentatively, D is TRBD1 or TRBD2 (5 bases each). Sequenced: PBMCs or a T cell subset sorted from them (not recorded which). The CDR3 coding sequence is TGTGCCAGCAATCAACGGGGCCGCTACGAGCAGTACTTC. Translated: CASNQRGRYEQYF.